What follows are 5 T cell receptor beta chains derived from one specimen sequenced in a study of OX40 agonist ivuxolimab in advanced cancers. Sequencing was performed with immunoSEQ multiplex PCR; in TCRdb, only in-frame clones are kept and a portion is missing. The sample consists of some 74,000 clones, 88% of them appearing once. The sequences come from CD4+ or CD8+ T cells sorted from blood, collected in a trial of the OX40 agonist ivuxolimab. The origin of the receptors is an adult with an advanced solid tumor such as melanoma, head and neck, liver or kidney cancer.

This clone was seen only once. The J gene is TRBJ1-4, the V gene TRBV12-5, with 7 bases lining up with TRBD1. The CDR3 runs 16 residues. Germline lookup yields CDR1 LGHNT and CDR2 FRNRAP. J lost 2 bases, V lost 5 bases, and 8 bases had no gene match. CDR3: CASGMGQQVTNEKLFF. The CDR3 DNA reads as TGTGCTAGTGGTATGGGACAGCAAGTGACTAATGAAAAACTGTTTTTT.

CDR3 in amino acids: CASRRTGAYGYTF. DNA of the CDR3: TGTGCCAGCAGGAGGACAGGGGCCTATGGCTACACCTTC. The chain uses TRBV6-5 and TRBJ1-2; 9 nucleotides line up with TRBD1. After removal of 6 bases from V and 4 bases from J, the junction contained 3 bases not matched to a gene. This CDR3 is built from 13 residues. Germline V gene data show CDR1 as MNHEY and CDR2 as SVGAGI.

DNA of the CDR3: TGTGCCGGGAACAGGGGGCAGGAGACCCAGTACTTC. This translates into CAGNRGQETQYF. This sequence joins TRBV2 and TRBJ2-5; 9 positions match TRBD1. This CDR3 spans 12 amino acids. Losses at the gene ends were 11 bases for V and 5 bases for J; bases not matched to a gene: 6. Germline values: CDR1 SNHLY, CDR2 FYNNEI.

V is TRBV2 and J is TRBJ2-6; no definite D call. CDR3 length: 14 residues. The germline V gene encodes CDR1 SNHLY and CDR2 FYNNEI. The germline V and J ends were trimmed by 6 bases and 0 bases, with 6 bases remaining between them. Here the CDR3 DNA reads TGTGCCAGCAGAAGGCGCTCTGGGGCCAACGTCCTGACTTTC. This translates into CASRRRSGANVLTF.

The CDR3 DNA reads as TGTGCCAGCAGCCTGAGACAGGGTACAGATACGCAGTATTTT. Amino acid sequence: CASSLRQGTDTQYF. J is TRBJ2-3 and V is TRBV7-9, with 7 bases matching TRBD1. V was pared by 5 bases and J by 3 bases, with 5 bases of the junction left unmatched. The length of the CDR3 is 14 residues. From germline, CDR1 is SEHNR and CDR2 FQNEAQ (reference sequence). Complete variable domain (other parts from reference TRBV7-9 and TRBJ2-3): DTGVSQNPRHKITKRGQNVTFRCDPISEHNRLYWYRQTLGQGPEFLTYFQNEAQLEKSRLLSDRFSAERPKGSFSTLEIQRTEQGDSAMYLCASSLRQGTDTQYFGPGTRLTVL.